This T cell receptor (beta chain) was profiled in a study of molecular identifiers for immune sequencing clone quantification. TCRdb recomputed calls from the PCR reads with MiXCR, one row per CDR3 protein. The table lists hundreds of thousands of distinct CDR3 sequences, roughly 21% of them singletons. CDR3 length equals 15 residues. V trimming: 2 bases; J trimming: 1 base; junction bases outside the gene matches: 2. The germline V gene encodes CDR1 SGHVS and CDR2 FQNEAQ. This clonotype was detected ten times or more. The sequence was obtained from a human donor in good health. Some libraries in this study had Jurkat cell RNA spiked in. J is TRBJ1-1 and V is TRBV7-8; 9 nucleotides agree with TRBD1. Sequencing was carried out using naive CD8+ T cells from blood, with Jurkat cell RNA spiked in. Regarding subset: FACS-sorted CD8+CD4-CCR7+CD45RA+ naive T cells. CDR3 nucleotides: TGTGCCAGCAGCTTACGGGACAGGGAGAACACTGAAGCTTTCTTT. Protein product: CASSLRDRENTEAFF.